A single sample gave rise to the 13 T cell receptor beta chains below, sequenced in a study of Graves' ophthalmopathy and Graves' hyperthyroidism. RNA transcripts provided the template for amplifying TCR beta CDR3 regions. HTBI primers were used in a first-round RT-PCR, which preceded a second-round multiplex PCR. A single record per CDR3 protein comes from TCRdb applying MiXCR to the multiplex PCR reads. The table has approximately 330,000 distinct CDR3 sequences, roughly 15% seen once. Sequencing was performed on peripheral blood. Every receptor here comes from an adult man with Graves' ophthalmopathy.

This clonotype was counted ten times or more. The V gene is TRBV30, the J gene TRBJ1-1; D gene unclear. The germline CDR1 and CDR2 sequences are GTSNPN and SVGIG (reference sequence). With 1 base removed from V and 1 base from J, the gap between germline ends came to 7 bases. CDR3 length equals 13 residues. CDR3 nucleotide sequence: TGTGCCTGGAGTGCCGACGGGAACACTGAAGCTTTCTTT. Encoded protein: CAWSADGNTEAFF.

In this sample, this clonotype turned up many times. The rearrangement uses TRBV7-2 and TRBJ1-6; D may be TRBD1 (6 bases). The V end lost 8 bases, the J end lost 5 bases, and 7 bases lay between the germline ends. This CDR3 contains 12 residues. Germline V gene data show CDR1 as SGHTA and CDR2 as FQGNSA. The CDR3 nucleotides are TGTGCCAGCCGGACAGATAATTCACCCCTCCACTTT. Amino acid sequence: CASRTDNSPLHF.

The J gene is TRBJ2-7, the V gene TRBV6-1; 13 nucleotides match TRBD2. The CDR3 is made up of 14 amino acids. Trimming at V came to 7 bases and at J to 6 bases, leaving 6 bases not matched to a gene. Germline loops: CDR1 MNHNS, CDR2 SASEGT. The CDR3 DNA sequence: TGTGCCAGCATCGGACTAGCGGGAGATACCGAGCAGTACTTC. Translated: CASIGLAGDTEQYF.

Many counts were recorded for this clonotype. The V gene is TRBV10-3, the J gene TRBJ2-5; D possibly corresponds to TRBD1 (6 bases). The CDR3 is 14 residues long. V dropped 0 bases and J dropped 5 bases, with 10 bases sitting between them. Germline CDR1 reads ENHRY; CDR2 reads SYGVKD. Written as DNA, the CDR3 is TGTGCCATCAGTGAGTCGTTCAGGGGTGAGACCCAGTACTTC. Translating it yields CAISESFRGETQYF.

This clonotype was found many times. This chain links TRBV5-8 with TRBJ1-5, with D hard to call. The germline gives CDR1 SGHTS, CDR2 YDEGEE. Trimming stripped 6 bases from V and 6 bases from J, with 19 bases between. The CDR3 runs to 15 residues. This CDR3 reads CASTISSLVGQPQHF. For the CDR3, the DNA is TGTGCCAGCACCATATCCTCCCTTGTTGGTCAGCCCCAGCATTTT.

This clonotype was picked up many times. V gene TRBV6-5 combines with J gene TRBJ1-1, with TRBD1 identical over 8 bases. V dropped 0 bases and J dropped 3; count of bases not matched to a gene: 6. Germline CDR1 and CDR2: MNHEY and SVGAGI. This CDR3 has 16 amino acids. CDR3 sequence: CASSYSTGESYTEAFF. The CDR3 DNA sequence: TGTGCCAGCAGTTACTCGACAGGGGAATCGTACACTGAAGCTTTCTTT.

In this sample, this clonotype turned up many times. In DNA, the CDR3 is TGTGCCAGCAGCCTAATCTCTGGGGCCAACGTCCTGACTTTC. This gives the protein CASSLISGANVLTF. The chain is built from TRBV11-2 and TRBJ2-6; D is ambiguous. The germline V gene has CDR1 SGHAT and CDR2 FQNNGV. The V gene lost 5 bases and the J gene lost 0 bases, with 5 bases spanning the gap. This CDR3 has 14 amino acids.

This clonotype came up a few times. One end of the junction does not line up with germline, which may come from a read error. V gene TRBV4-1 combines with J gene TRBJ1-2; D may be TRBD1 (6 bases). Germline values: CDR1 MGHRA, CDR2 YSYEKL. The CDR3 is 16 residues long. The CDR3 is CASSQVVVGGDYGYIF. DNA of the CDR3: TGCGCCAGCAGCCAAGTAGTAGTAGGGGGTGACTATGGCTACATCTTC.

This clonotype was picked up many times. The rearrangement links TRBV10-3 to TRBJ2-5; D unclear. Trimming pared 3 bases from V and 9 bases from J, leaving 14 bases between. The CDR3 extends over 13 amino acids. CDR1 is ENHRY and CDR2 is SYGVKD in the germline V gene. In DNA form, the CDR3 reads TGTGCCATCAGTGATCCGATCGACCTGGCCCAGTACTTC. Its translation is CAISDPIDLAQYF.

This chain links TRBV6-2 or TRBV6-3 with TRBJ2-7; no clear D gene. V was clipped by 2 bases and J by 2 bases, with 7 bases between them. The CDR3 totals 13 residues. CDR1 is MNHEY, CDR2 SVGEGT, per germline. The CDR3 loop reads CASSYRPPYEQYF. CDR3 nucleotides: TGTGCCAGCAGTTACAGGCCCCCCTACGAGCAGTACTTC.

This clonotype has at least ten counts. This rearrangement joins TRBV20-1 to TRBJ1-6; no firm D call. V lost 2 bases, J lost 9 bases, and 11 bases lay in between. Germline V gene lookup returns CDR1 DFQATT and CDR2 SNEGSKA (reference sequence). This CDR3 is 13 amino acids long. The DNA for the CDR3 is TGCAGTGCTAGACGGTCTCTTTCTTCACCCCTCCACTTT. It yields the protein CSARRSLSSPLHF.

There are many counts of this clonotype. The rearrangement joins TRBV12-3 or TRBV12-4 to TRBJ1-2, with D perhaps TRBD1 (6 bases). Trimming removed 6 bases at V and 0 bases at J, with 11 bases between. The length of the CDR3 is 14 residues. The CDR3 coding sequence is TGTGCCAGCAGGCCGACAGGAACTAACTATGGCTACACCTTC. This gives the protein CASRPTGTNYGYTF.

This clonotype was seen repeatedly, ten times or more. The gene calls are TRBV7-2 and TRBJ1-6; D remains unclear. Per germline, CDR1 SGHTA and CDR2 FQGNSA. This CDR3 region has 15 residues. The V end was cut by 4 bases, the J end by 7 bases, with 14 bases between. CDR3 in amino acids: CASSSQALGNSPLHF. The CDR3 DNA reads TGTGCCAGCAGCTCTCAGGCCCTCGGGAATTCACCCCTCCACTTT.